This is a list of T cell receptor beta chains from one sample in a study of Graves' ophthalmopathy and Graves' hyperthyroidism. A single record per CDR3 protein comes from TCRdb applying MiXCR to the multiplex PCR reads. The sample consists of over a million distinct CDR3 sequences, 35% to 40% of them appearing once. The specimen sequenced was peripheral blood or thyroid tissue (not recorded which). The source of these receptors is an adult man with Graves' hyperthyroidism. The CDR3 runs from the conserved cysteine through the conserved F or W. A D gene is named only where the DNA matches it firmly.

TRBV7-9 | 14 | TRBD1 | CASSQGQGHQPQHF
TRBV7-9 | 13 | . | CASGGADSYEQYF
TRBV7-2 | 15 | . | CASSLFVAGANVLTF
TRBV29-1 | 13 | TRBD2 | CSVVTSGNYEQYF
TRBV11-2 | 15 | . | CASSSPPTGNTEAFF
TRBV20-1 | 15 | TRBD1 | CSANPQQGADYGYTF
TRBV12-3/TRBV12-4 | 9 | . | CASKSSQYF
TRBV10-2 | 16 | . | CASSSNPGQGNYGYTF
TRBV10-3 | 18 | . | CAISTGEGQKNGGYEQYF
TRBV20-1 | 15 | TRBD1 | CSAAPSDRVNYEQYF
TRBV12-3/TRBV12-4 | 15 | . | CASSFIGVGQETQYF
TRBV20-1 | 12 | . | CSAGKVWAEAFF
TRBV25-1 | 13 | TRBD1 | CASSGQGGQPQHF
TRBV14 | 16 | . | CASSPRESADTGELFF
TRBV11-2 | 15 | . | CASSLVGSRTGELFF